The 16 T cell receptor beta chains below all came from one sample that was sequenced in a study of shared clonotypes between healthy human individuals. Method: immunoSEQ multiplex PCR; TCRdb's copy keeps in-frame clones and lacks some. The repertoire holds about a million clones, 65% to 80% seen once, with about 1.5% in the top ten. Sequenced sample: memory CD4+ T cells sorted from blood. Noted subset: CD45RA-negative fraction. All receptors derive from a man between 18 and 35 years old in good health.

The CDR3 DNA sequence: TGTGCCAGCAGCCAAGATAAGTGGGGAACGGGACTCGAGTACAATGAGCAGTTCTTC. Its translation is CASSQDKWGTGLEYNEQFF. The V call is TRBV14, the J call TRBJ2-1; TRBD2 might be the D (6 bases). V lost 0 bases and J lost 4, with 22 bases in between. CDR1 is SGHDN, CDR2 FVKESK, per germline. This CDR3 region has 19 residues.

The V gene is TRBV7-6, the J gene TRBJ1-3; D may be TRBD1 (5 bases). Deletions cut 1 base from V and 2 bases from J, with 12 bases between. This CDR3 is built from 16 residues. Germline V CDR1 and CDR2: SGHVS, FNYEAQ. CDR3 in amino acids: CASSLDRGRPGNTIYF. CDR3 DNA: TGTGCCAGCAGCTTAGATCGGGGACGGCCTGGAAACACCATATATTTT.

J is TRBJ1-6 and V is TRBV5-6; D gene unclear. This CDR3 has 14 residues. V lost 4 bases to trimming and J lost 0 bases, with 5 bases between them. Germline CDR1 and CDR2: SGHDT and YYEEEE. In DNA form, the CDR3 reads TGTGCCAGCAGCCTGGGCTCCTATAATTCACCCCTCCACTTT. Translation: CASSLGSYNSPLHF.

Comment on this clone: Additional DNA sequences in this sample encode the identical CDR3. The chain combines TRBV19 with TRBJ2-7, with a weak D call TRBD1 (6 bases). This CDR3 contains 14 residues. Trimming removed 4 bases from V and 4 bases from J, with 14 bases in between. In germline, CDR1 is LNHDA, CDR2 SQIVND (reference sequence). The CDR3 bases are TGTGCCAGTAGTAGAACAGGGCCCGGTTACGAGCAGTACTTC. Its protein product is CASSRTGPGYEQYF.

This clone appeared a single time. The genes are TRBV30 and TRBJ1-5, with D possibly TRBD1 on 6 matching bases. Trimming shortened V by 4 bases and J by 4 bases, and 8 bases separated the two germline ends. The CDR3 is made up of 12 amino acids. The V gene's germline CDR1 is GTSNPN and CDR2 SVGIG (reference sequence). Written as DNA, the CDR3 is TGTGCCTGGAACAGGGATAATCAGCCCCAGCATTTT. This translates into CAWNRDNQPQHF.

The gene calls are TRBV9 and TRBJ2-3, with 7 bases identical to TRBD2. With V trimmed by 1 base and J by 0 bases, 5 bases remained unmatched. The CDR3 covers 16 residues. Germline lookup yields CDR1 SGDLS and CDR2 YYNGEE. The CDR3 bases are TGTGCCAGCAGCGTAAGAAGCGGGATAAGCACAGATACGCAGTATTTT. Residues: CASSVRSGISTDTQYF.

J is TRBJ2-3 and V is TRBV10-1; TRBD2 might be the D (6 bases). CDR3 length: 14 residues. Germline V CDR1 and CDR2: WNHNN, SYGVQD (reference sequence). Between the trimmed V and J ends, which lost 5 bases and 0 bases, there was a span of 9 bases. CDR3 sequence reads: CASSSGTSTDTQYF. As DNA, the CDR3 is TGCGCCAGCAGTTCAGGGACTAGCACAGATACGCAGTATTTT.

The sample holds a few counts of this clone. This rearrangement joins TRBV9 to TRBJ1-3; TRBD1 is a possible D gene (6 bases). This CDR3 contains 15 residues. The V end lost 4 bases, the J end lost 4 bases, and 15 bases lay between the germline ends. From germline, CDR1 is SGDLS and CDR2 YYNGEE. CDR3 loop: CASSPGGGVGNTIYF. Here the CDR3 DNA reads TGTGCCAGCAGCCCCGGGGGGGGCGTCGGAAACACCATATATTTT. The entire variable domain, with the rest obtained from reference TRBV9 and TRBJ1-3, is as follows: DSGVTQTPKHLITATGQRVTLRCSPRSGDLSVYWYQQSLDQGLQFLIQYYNGEERAKGNILERFSAQQFPDLHSELNLSSLELGDSALYFCASSPGGGVGNTIYFGEGSWLTVV.

This chain's CDR3 is CASSLWATEAFF. Here the CDR3 DNA reads TGTGCCAGCAGCTTGTGGGCTACTGAAGCTTTCTTT. This chain joins TRBV5-6 and TRBJ1-1; unclear D gene. The CDR3 length is 12 residues. CDR1 SGHDT and CDR2 YYEEEE come from the germline V gene. Between the trimmed V and J ends, which lost 1 base and 5 bases, there was a span of 6 bases.

The CDR3 here is CASSLGQNPNEKLFF. The CDR3 bases are TGCGCCAGCAGCTTGGGACAGAACCCTAATGAAAAACTGTTTTTT. The rearrangement uses TRBV5-1 and TRBJ1-4; maybe TRBD1 (5 bases). Germline values: CDR1 SGHRS, CDR2 YFSETQ. The CDR3 consists of 15 residues. The germline V and J ends were trimmed by 0 bases and 3 bases, with 9 bases remaining between them.

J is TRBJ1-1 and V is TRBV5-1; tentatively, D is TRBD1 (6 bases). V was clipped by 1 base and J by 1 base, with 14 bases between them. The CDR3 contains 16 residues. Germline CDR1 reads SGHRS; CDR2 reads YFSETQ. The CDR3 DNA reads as TGCGCCAGCAGCTTGCTTATGGTAGGGGGGAACACTGAAGCTTTCTTT. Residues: CASSLLMVGGNTEAFF.

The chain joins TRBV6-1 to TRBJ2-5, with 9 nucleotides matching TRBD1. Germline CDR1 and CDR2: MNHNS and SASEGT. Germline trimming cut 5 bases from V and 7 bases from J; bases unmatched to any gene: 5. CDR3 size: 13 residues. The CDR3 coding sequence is TGTGCCAGCAGTTCGGACAGGGGAGCGACCCAGTACTTC. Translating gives CASSSDRGATQYF.

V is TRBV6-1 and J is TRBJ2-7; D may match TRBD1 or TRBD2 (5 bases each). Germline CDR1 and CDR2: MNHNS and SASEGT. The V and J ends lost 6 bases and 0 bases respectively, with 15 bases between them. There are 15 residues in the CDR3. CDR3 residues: CASRYEGTYSYEQYF. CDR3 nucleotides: TGTGCCAGCAGGTATGAAGGGACGTACTCCTACGAGCAGTACTTC.

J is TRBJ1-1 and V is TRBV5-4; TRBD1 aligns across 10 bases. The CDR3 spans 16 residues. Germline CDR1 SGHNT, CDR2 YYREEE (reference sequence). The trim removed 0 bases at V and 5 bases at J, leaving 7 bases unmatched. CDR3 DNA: TGTGCCAGCAGCTTGGTGGGACAGGGGCGATGGACTGAAGCTTTCTTT. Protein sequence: CASSLVGQGRWTEAFF.

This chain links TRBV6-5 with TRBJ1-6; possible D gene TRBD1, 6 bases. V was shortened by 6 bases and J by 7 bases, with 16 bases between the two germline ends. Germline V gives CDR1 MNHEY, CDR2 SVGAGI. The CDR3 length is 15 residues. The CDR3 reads CASSILGGANSPLHF. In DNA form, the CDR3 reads TGTGCCAGCAGCATACTGGGGGGGGCGAATTCACCCCTCCACTTT.

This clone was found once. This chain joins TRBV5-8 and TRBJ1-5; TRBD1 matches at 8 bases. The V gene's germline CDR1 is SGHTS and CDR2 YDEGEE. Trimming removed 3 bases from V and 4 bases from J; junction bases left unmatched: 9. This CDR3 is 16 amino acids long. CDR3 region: CASSSGTGGGNQPQHF. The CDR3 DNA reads TGTGCCAGCAGCTCCGGGACAGGAGGCGGGAATCAGCCCCAGCATTTT.